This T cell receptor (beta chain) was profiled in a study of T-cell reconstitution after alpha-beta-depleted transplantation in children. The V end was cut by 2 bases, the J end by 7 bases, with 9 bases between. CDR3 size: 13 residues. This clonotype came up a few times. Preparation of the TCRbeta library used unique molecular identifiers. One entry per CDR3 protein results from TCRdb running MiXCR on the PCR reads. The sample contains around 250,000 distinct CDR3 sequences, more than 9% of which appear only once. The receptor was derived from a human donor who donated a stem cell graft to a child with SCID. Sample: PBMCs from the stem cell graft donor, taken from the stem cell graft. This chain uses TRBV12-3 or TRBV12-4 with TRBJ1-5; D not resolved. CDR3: CASSLWGGQPQHF. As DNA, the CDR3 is TGTGCCAGCAGTTTATGGGGAGGCCAGCCCCAGCATTTT.